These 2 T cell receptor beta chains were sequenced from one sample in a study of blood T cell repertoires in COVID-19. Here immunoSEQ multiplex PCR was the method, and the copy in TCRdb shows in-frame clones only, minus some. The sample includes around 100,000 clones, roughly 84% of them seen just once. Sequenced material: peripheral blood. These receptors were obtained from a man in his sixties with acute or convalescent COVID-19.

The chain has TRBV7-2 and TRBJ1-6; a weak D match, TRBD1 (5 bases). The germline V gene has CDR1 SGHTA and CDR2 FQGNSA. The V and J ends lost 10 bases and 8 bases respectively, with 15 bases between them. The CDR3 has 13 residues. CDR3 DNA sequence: TGTGCCATCGGAACAGGCCCCGATTCACCCCTCCACTTT. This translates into CAIGTGPDSPLHF. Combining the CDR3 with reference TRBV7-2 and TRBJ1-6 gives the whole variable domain GAGVSQSPSNKVTEKGKDVELRCDPISGHTALYWYRQSLGQGLEFLIYFQGNSAPDKSGLPSDRFSAERTGGSVSTLTIQRTQQEDSAVYLCAIGTGPDSPLHFGNGTRLTVT.

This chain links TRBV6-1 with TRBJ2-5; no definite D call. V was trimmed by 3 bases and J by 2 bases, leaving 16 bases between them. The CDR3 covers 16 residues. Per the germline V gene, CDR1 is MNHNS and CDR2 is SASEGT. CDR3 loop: CASSDLGRNYQETQYF. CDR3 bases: TGTGCCAGCAGTGATCTTGGCAGGAATTATCAAGAGACCCAGTACTTC.